This T cell receptor beta chain was obtained from a study of cytomegalovirus exposure and HLA in healthy donors (dated by TCRdb to 2017 to 2019). About the investigation overall: An earlier analysis of approximately 640 of the donors reported 250 to 300 Gb of sequence data and more than 90 million unique TCR beta sequences from about 200 million T cells. An early release that covered fewer than 750 HLA-typed donors contained around 300 gigabases of sequencing data and about 84 million unique TCR sequences. Of the 300 to 450 genotyped donors, around 81% fell in the genetic ancestry cluster associated with self-reported Caucasian donors. The study aimed to test whether signatures of past pathogen exposure could be identified by cataloging public T cell receptors. The T cell repertoires of several hundred subjects were profiled by immunosequencing and related to cytomegalovirus serostatus. In addition to the first cohort of approximately 650 subjects, a separate validation cohort of under 150 different subjects was used. The study combined high-throughput TCR immunosequencing, statistical association of individual TCRs with disease status, and machine learning to predict cytomegalovirus infection status. A later analysis re-analyzed previously published TCR beta repertoires from approximately 700 donors and added high-resolution HLA genotyping to study TCR occurrence patterns. Rather than drawing on any new phenotypic data, the later analysis identified candidate immune exposures from TCR beta sequences and the way those sequences occurred across donors. To decide whether each TCR beta V gene segment behaved as functional or pseudogenic, an earlier analysis of approximately 590 of the donors relied on high-throughput TCR beta sequencing. Donor age, sex, ethnicity and CMV serostatus were compiled together with the repertoire data. A later genetic analysis took genome-wide SNP genotypes for about 55% of the roughly 670 donors and used that subset as a discovery cohort. All discovery cohort repertoires had been generated on a single sequencing platform. Class I and class II HLA loci were covered by the typing at four-digit resolution. The number of donors typed differed by locus, with about 629-630 for A, B, C, DRB1 and DQB1, 522 for DQA1, 600 to 610 for DPA1, and some 470 for DPB1. Several DR-DQ haplotypes were handled as single units for association and clustering, since linkage in the cohort was strong. On average, around 230,000 unique TCR beta nucleotide sequences were sequenced per donor among 398 genotyped donors of the cohort, with around 19% of those sequences being non-productive.

Libraries were made using the immunoSEQ multiplex PCR assay. A mixture of 60 forward primers for TCR Vbeta segments and 13 reverse primers for TCR Jbeta segments was used in the multiplex PCR. A multiplex PCR assay on genomic DNA amplified the CDR3 region of rearranged TCR beta genes. The Illumina HiSeq System was used to sequence the amplified TCR beta libraries as 87-base-pair reads. The paper's data handling went like this. Across the roughly 640 repertoires, a later analysis counted tens of millions of unique TCR beta chains, some 11 million of which were shared by at least two donors. Raw reads were error-corrected and collapsed into unique sequences by a nearest-neighbor algorithm in which closely related sequences were merged to remove PCR and sequencing errors. Alignment of CDR3 sequences to IMGT reference sequences was used to assign V, D and J gene segments. Each retained sequence needed at least a six-nucleotide match to both a V gene segment and a J gene segment. Rearrangements were classified as productive when the CDR3 lacked stop codons and remained in frame with V and J, and all other rearrangements were classified as non-productive. CDR3 was defined according to IMGT convention as the region running from the second conserved V-encoded cysteine to the conserved J-encoded phenylalanine. In an earlier analysis of more than 550 of the donors, sequences lacking an unambiguous match to a single V gene segment were excluded. An earlier analysis of 500 to 600 of the donors classified V segments as functional when productive rearrangements were above 56.7% and as segregating when the standard deviation between donors was above 5%. A statistical classification framework was built to diagnose cytomegalovirus status from the catalog of TCR beta chain sequences. In a later analysis, TCR nucleotide sequences were compared against IMGT/GENE-DB human TR gene sequences so that V and J genes could be assigned. In a later analysis, CDR3 sequences and most-parsimonious VDJ recombination scenarios were assigned using the TCRdist pipeline. In a later analysis, each TCR beta chain was defined by its CDR3 amino acid sequence together with its V-gene family, and reads lacking a unique V-gene family were excluded. A later analysis removed 592 highly shared, low-generation-probability nucleotide sequences to deal with suspected cross-contamination and a sequencing artifact. In a later analysis, a clonal expansion index was calculated for each public chain from normalized within-repertoire ranks of inferred template counts. In a later analysis, generation probabilities were computed using a VDJ recombination model fitted to out-of-frame rearrangements, and the results were checked against IGoR. A later analysis scored TCR-TCR, TCR-HLA and TCR-CMV co-occurrence with hypergeometric tests, applying a repertoire-size bias correction to TCR pairs. False discovery rates were estimated in a later analysis by permuting HLA or CMV assignments 20 times. In a later analysis, co-occurring TCRs were grouped with DBSCAN, and TCRdist sequence similarity was added when clustering was performed within HLA-allele-positive subsets. Co-occurrence clustering excluded repertoires with fewer than 30,000 or more than 120,000 public chains, plus five with anomalous nucleotide sharing. The immuneACCESS repertoire file appears here via TCRdb, limited to in-frame rearrangements. These files lack a portion of the clones; in checked studies, under half of the deficit traces to unresolved V genes, and the cause of the others is not known. From that table come the V and J calls and clone size; the DNA was used to work out D and trimming. The table of this sample itemizes 100,000 to 150,000 clones. The ten largest clones add up to 1.7% of the sample.

General conclusions and limits of the study: In vitro tests confirmed that a few of the cytomegalovirus-associated TCR beta chains recognize cytomegalovirus antigens. While some public TCRs were present in many individuals, most TCR sequences turned up only very rarely across donors. Presence/absence analyses assumed roughly uniform sequencing depth across donors, an assumption that may not hold. The earlier analysis of 587 of the donors excluded over 15 rarely observed V segments, including chromosome 9 orphons, because counts were too low. Strong co-occurrence of HLA alleles, especially DR and DQ, made assigning TCR associations to individual alleles difficult. The authors suggested that the approach could potentially be extended to other disease states and immunological phenotypes. In a later analysis, HLA-associated TCR beta chains were found to be more clonally expanded and to have lower generation probabilities than equally common non-associated chains. A further reported finding was that TCR beta sequences accurately predicted the HLA-A and HLA-B alleles for most subjects in the first cohort. The classifier was reported to diagnose cytomegalovirus status with high specificity and sensitivity in both the original and validation cohorts. Correlated functional status among segregating V segments might be attributable to linkage disequilibrium, but an unknown experimental factor could not be ruled out. The study listed 164 TCR beta chains as associated with cytomegalovirus. In an earlier analysis of around 600 of the donors, most TCR beta V segments appeared in productive rearrangements about 90% or about 30% of the time, broadly matching IMGT annotations. Only TCR beta chains were sequenced in this cohort, and the absence of alpha or paired-chain data limited detectable features. In a later genetic analysis, fewer N-insertions in productive TCRs were reported among donors in an Asian-associated ancestry cluster than the roughly 700-donor mean. In a later analysis, TCR association rates were found to vary across HLA loci, with the most associated TCRs seen for DRB1 alleles and the fewest for HLA-C alleles. V-gene and J-gene trimming of TCR beta chains was associated with a missense DCLRE1C variant in a later genetic analysis, and the association was replicated in an independent cohort. A later analysis found that most CMV-associated TCR beta chains appeared HLA-restricted, with HLA associations seemingly driven largely by CMV exposure. In a later analysis, around 17,000 TCR beta sequences were associated with specific HLA alleles at a false discovery rate of 0.05. A cluster of highly shared sequence variants was judged likely to be a technical artifact of the sequencing pipeline. Because some donors lacked HLA typing at each locus, the association tests relied only on the typed subset. CMV serostatus was the only immune exposure information available for the cohort. In a later analysis, several top co-occurrence clusters were reported to appear linked to parvovirus B19, influenza, CMV and Epstein-Barr virus.

Notes on this clone: The antigen this receptor binds is unknown.

The cohort comprised hundreds of healthy bone marrow donors. At the time of sampling, every cohort member was nominally healthy, though immune exposures that went unrecorded were likely present. The donor tested CMV seronegative and was one of the 352 seronegative cohort members. Each donor provided a peripheral blood sample, and peripheral blood mononuclear cells were used for TCR beta sequencing. The Qiagen DNeasy Blood Extraction Kit was used to extract genomic DNA from the blood cell samples. The receptor's source is a man younger than 35 in good health and CMV-seronegative. The material sequenced was PBMCs.

The DNA is TGTGCCAGCAGTTTTGTTGCCCGGGACAGGGGCTACGAGCAGTACTTC. The encoded protein is CASSFVARDRGYEQYF. The rearrangement joined TRBV28 to TRBJ2-7, with TRBD1 identical over 10 junction bases. The CDR3 has 16 amino acids, counting the end cysteine and phenylalanine. The only DNA kept is the CDR3, 48 bases in frame from the first base. The germline V gene supplies CDR1 MDHEN and CDR2 SYDVKM. The V end gives up 3 bases and the J end 3 bases, leaving 8 bases in the junction not matched to a gene.